The 14 T cell receptor beta chains reported below all come from one sample, sequenced in a study of CD8+CD57+ T cells in acquired aplastic anemia. Profiles of TCR beta VDJ and CDR3 were generated from a genomic DNA template. TCRdb re-analysed the reads in MiXCR, keeping a single row per CDR3 protein. Of 130,000 or so distinct CDR3 sequences in the sample, more than 35% were seen once. Sequenced: sorted CD4+, CD8+, or CD8+CD57+ T cells (not recorded which) from PBMCs. The receptors here all came from a human donor in good health, serving as a control.

This chain links TRBV11-3 with TRBJ1-1, with D tentatively TRBD1 (5 bases). Germline CDR1 SGHNT, CDR2 YENEEA. CDR3 size: 13 residues. Trimming removed 6 bases from V and 1 base from J, with 9 bases in between. CDR3 sequence: CASRPGGNTEAFF. CDR3 bases: TGTGCCAGCAGACCCGGGGGGAACACTGAAGCTTTCTTT.

The chain uses TRBV29-1 and TRBJ2-3; D possibly corresponds to TRBD1 (6 bases). The germline V and J ends were trimmed by 6 bases and 0 bases, with 19 bases remaining between them. The CDR3 has 16 residues. Germline V lookup: CDR1 SQVTM, CDR2 ANQGSEA. CDR3 protein: CSVLRGQTFSTDTQYF. The CDR3, as DNA: TGCAGCGTCCTCAGAGGACAGACTTTCAGCACAGATACGCAGTATTTT.

This clonotype was counted ten times or more. This chain connects TRBV27 to TRBJ1-6; D is ambiguous. V lost 4 bases, J lost 8 bases, and 12 bases lay in between. Germline V gene sequence: CDR1 MNHEY, CDR2 SMNVEV (reference sequence). The length of the CDR3 is 14 residues. This chain's CDR3 is CASSSSTEYSPLHF. In DNA, the CDR3 is TGTGCCAGCAGTTCCTCGACGGAGTATTCACCCCTCCACTTT.

This clonotype occurred many times. The V gene is TRBV18, the J gene TRBJ1-5; D ambiguous. The CDR3 totals 13 residues. The V end was cut by 3 bases, the J end by 16 bases, with 19 bases between. Per the germline V gene, CDR1 is KGHSH and CDR2 is LQKENI. The CDR3 DNA is TGTGCCAGCTCACCCTCGGTTAGTGGCCCAGTCCATTTT. Its translation: CASSPSVSGPVHF.

V usage is TRBV4-2 and J usage is TRBJ1-1; D not resolved. The CDR3 runs to 13 residues. The germline CDR1 and CDR2 sequences are LGHNA and YNFKEQ. V was shortened by 4 bases and J by 1 base, with 7 bases between the two germline ends. CDR3 protein: CASSPPSNTEAFF. The CDR3 coding sequence is TGTGCCAGCAGCCCACCCTCGAACACTGAAGCTTTCTTT.

This clonotype was seen repeatedly, ten times or more. The rearrangement uses TRBV2 and TRBJ2-1; the D is unclear. Trimming left V 7 bases short and J 5 bases short, with 9 bases between. CDR3 length: 12 residues. Germline V gene sequence: CDR1 SNHLY, CDR2 FYNNEI. The CDR3 region has the DNA TGTGCCAGCATGGTGGGTAACAATGAGCAGTTCTTC. As protein: CASMVGNNEQFF. The full variable domain, in which reference TRBV2 and TRBJ2-1 provide the parts outside the CDR3, is EPEVTQTPSHQVTQMGQEVILRCVPISNHLYFYWYRQILGQKVEFLVSFYNNEISEKSEIFDDQFSVERPDGSNFTLKIRSTKLEDSAMYFCASMVGNNEQFFGPGTRLTVL.

V is TRBV6-1 and J is TRBJ2-1; 7 bases are a match to TRBD2. CDR1 is MNHNS and CDR2 is SASEGT in the germline V gene. This CDR3 contains 16 residues. Germline trimming cut 3 bases from V and 0 bases from J; bases unmatched to any gene: 5. The CDR3 spells CASSEIAGSSYNEQFF. In nucleotides, the CDR3 is TGTGCCAGCAGTGAGATAGCGGGCTCCTCCTACAATGAGCAGTTCTTC.

This clonotype was detected many times. The rearrangement uses TRBV12-3 or TRBV12-4 and TRBJ1-3; D gene uncertain. CDR3 length: 14 amino acids. V lost 3 bases and J 0 bases, leaving 6 bases between the germline ends. This CDR3 reads CASSFDNSGNTIYF. In nucleotides, the CDR3 is TGTGCCAGCAGTTTTGACAACTCTGGAAACACCATATATTTT.

This clonotype was detected many times. The chain links TRBV5-4 to TRBJ2-6; D may be TRBD1 or TRBD2 (5 bases each). Germline-derived CDR1 and CDR2 are SGHNT and YYREEE (reference sequence). The V gene lost 3 bases and the J gene lost 0 bases, with 16 bases spanning the gap. This CDR3 region has 18 residues. CDR3 sequence: CASSSLGAGSSGANVLTF. CDR3 coding DNA: TGTGCCAGCAGCTCCCTTGGGGCTGGGAGCTCTGGGGCCAACGTCCTGACTTTC. Full variable domain (missing parts from reference TRBV5-4 and TRBJ2-6): ETGVTQSPTHLIKTRGQQVTLRCSSQSGHNTVSWYQQALGQGPQFIFQYYREEENGRGNFPPRFSGLQFPNYSSELNVNALELDDSALYLCASSSLGAGSSGANVLTFGAGSRLTVL.

This chain links TRBV7-8 with TRBJ2-7; D perhaps matches TRBD1 (6 bases). Germline V lookup: CDR1 SGHVS, CDR2 FQNEAQ. Trimming left V 5 bases short and J 3 bases short, with 14 bases between. This CDR3 spans 14 amino acids. The CDR3 nucleotides read TGTGCCAGCAGCAGAGGGGGACAAGTCTACGAGCAGTACTTC. Protein product: CASSRGGQVYEQYF.

In this sample, this clonotype turned up a few times. V gene TRBV20-1 combines with J gene TRBJ2-7; the match to TRBD2 covers 10 bases. V dropped 3 bases and J dropped 2; count of bases not matched to a gene: 7. The V gene's germline CDR1 is DFQATT and CDR2 SNEGSKA (reference sequence). CDR3 length: 15 amino acids. The CDR3, as DNA: TGCAGTGCTAGCCCCTTAGCGGGGGGAACCTACGAGCAGTACTTC. Its protein is CSASPLAGGTYEQYF.

This clonotype has ten or more counts. The chain has TRBV7-8 and TRBJ2-7; D perhaps matches TRBD1 (5 bases). In germline, CDR1 is SGHVS, CDR2 FQNEAQ. Trimming shortened V by 5 bases and J by 4 bases, and 12 bases separated the two germline ends. The CDR3 contains 13 residues. The CDR3 protein is CASSTRQLYEQYF. The CDR3 DNA is TGTGCCAGCAGCACAAGACAGTTATACGAGCAGTACTTC.

The chain is built from TRBV20-1 and TRBJ2-5, with 8 nucleotides matching TRBD2. This CDR3 is 13 amino acids long. V dropped 2 bases and J dropped 3; count of bases not matched to a gene: 2. CDR1 is DFQATT and CDR2 is SNEGSKA in the germline V gene (reference sequence). CDR3 DNA sequence: TGCAGTGCTAGAATTAGCGGGGAAGAGACCCAGTACTTC. This codes for CSARISGEETQYF.

This clonotype was seen ten or more times. CDR3 coding DNA: TGTGCCAGCAGCTTAGGTCCCGGGACAGGGACCCTTCGGGAGCAGCCCCAGCATTTT. It codes for CASSLGPGTGTLREQPQHF. The chain joins TRBV11-2 to TRBJ1-5; TRBD1 matches at 9 bases. Losses at the gene ends were 1 base for V and 7 bases for J; bases not matched to a gene: 17. CDR1 SGHAT and CDR2 FQNNGV come from the germline V gene. CDR3 size: 19 residues.